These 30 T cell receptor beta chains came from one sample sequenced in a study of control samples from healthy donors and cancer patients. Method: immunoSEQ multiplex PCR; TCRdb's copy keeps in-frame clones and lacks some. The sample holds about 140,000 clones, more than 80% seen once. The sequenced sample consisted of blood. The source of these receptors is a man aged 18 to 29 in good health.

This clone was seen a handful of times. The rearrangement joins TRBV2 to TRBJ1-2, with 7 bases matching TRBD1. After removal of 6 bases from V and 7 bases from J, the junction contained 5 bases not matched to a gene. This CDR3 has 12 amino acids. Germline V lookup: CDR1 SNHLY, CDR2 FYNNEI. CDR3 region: CASSRTGSGYTF. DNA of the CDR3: TGTGCCAGCAGCCGGACAGGTAGTGGCTACACCTTC.

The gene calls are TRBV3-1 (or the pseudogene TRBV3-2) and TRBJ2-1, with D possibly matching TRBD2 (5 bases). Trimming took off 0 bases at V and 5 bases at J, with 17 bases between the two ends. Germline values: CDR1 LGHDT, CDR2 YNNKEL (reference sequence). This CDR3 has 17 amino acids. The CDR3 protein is CASSQDYPSPPNNEQFF. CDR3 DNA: TGTGCCAGCAGCCAAGATTATCCTAGCCCACCCAACAATGAGCAGTTCTTC.

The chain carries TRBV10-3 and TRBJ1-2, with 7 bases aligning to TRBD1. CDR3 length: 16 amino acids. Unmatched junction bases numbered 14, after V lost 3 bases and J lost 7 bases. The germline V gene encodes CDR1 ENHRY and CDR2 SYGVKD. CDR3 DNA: TGTGCCATCAGTGACCCCGGTACAGGGGATAGGGGTGGCTACACCTTC. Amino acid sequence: CAISDPGTGDRGGYTF.

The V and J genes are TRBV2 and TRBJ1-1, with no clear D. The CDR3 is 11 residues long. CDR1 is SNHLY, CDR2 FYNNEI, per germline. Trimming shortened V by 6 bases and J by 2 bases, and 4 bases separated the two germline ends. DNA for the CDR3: TGTGCCAGCAGCTTTAACACTGAAGCTTTCTTT. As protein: CASSFNTEAFF.

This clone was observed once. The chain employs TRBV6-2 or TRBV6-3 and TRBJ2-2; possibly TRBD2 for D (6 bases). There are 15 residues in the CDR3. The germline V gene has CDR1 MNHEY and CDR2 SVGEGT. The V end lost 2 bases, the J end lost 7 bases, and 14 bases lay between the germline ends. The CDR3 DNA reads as TGTGCCAGCAGTTACGGCGGGAACTTTAACGGGGAGCTGTTTTTT. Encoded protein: CASSYGGNFNGELFF.

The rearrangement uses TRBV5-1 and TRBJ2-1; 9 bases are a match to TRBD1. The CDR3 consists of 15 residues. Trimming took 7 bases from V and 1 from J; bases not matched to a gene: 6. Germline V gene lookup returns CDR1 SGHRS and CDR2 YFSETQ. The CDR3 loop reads CASHRGQESYNEQFF. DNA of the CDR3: TGCGCCAGCCACAGGGGGCAGGAGTCCTACAATGAGCAGTTCTTC.

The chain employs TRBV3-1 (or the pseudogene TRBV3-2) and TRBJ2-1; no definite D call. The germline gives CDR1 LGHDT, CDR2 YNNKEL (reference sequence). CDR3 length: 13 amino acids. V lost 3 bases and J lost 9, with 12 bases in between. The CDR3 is CASSQGLAGEQFF. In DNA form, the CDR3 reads TGTGCCAGCAGCCAGGGTCTTGCCGGTGAGCAGTTCTTC.

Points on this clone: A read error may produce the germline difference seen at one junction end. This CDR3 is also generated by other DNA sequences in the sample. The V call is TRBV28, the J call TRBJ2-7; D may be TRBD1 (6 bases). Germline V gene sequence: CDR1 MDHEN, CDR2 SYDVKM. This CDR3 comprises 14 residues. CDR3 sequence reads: CASSSPGQAYEQYF. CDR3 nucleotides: TGTGCTAGCAGCTCCCCGGGACAAGCCTACGAGCAGTACTTC.

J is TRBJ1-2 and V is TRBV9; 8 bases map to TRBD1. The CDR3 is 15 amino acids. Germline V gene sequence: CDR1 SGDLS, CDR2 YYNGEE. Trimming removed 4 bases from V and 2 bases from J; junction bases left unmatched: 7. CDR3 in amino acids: CASSTPTGENYGYTF. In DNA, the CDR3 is TGTGCCAGCAGCACCCCGACAGGGGAAAACTATGGCTACACCTTC.

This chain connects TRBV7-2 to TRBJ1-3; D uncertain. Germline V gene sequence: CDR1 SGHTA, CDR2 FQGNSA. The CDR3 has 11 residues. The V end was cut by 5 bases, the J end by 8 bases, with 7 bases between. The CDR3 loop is CASSPRYTIYF. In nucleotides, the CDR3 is TGTGCCAGCAGCCCCCGATACACCATATATTTT.

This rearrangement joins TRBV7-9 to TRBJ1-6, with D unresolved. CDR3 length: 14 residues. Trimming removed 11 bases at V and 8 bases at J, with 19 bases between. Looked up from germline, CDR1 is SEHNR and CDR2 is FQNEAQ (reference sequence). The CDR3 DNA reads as TGTGCCGGAAAAAGACCGGGTTGGGATTCACCCCTCCACTTT. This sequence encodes CAGKRPGWDSPLHF.

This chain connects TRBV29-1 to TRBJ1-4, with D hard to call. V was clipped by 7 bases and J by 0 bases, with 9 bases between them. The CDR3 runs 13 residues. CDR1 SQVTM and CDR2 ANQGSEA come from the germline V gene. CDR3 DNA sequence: TGCAGCGGGGTCTTTGCAACTAATGAAAAACTGTTTTTT. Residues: CSGVFATNEKLFF. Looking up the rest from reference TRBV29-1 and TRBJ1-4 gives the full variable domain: SAVISQKPSRDICQRGTSLTIQCQVDSQVTMMFWYRQQPGQSLTLIATANQGSEATYESGFVIDKFPISRPNLTFSTLTVSNMSPEDSSIYLCSGVFATNEKLFFGSGTQLSVL.

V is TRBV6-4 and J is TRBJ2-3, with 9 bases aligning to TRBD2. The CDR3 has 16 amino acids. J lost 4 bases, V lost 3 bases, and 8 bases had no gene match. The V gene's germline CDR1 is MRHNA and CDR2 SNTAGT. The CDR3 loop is CASSETGGGASDTQYF. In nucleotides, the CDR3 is TGTGCCAGCAGTGAGACGGGCGGGGGGGCCTCAGATACGCAGTATTTT.

This CDR3 reads CASSLARLGAGDTEAFF. The CDR3, as DNA: TGTGCCAGCAGCTTAGCGCGGTTGGGGGCAGGGGACACTGAAGCTTTCTTT. The chain links TRBV7-8 to TRBJ1-1; tentative D call: TRBD1 (6 bases). The germline gives CDR1 SGHVS, CDR2 FQNEAQ. CDR3 size: 17 residues. V was clipped by 0 bases and J by 3 bases, with 17 bases between them. The full variable domain, in which reference TRBV7-8 and TRBJ1-1 provide the parts outside the CDR3, is GAGVSQSPRYKVAKRGQDVALRCDPISGHVSLFWYQQALGQGPEFLTYFQNEAQLDKSGLPSDRFFAERPEGSVSTLKIQRTQQEDSAVYLCASSLARLGAGDTEAFFGQGTRLTVV.

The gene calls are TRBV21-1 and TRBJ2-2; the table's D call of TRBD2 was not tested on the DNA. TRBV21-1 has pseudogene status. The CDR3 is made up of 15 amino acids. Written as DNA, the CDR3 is TGTGCCAGCAGCAAAGCCGTATTGTGCGCCGGGGAGCTGTTTTTT. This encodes CASSKAVLCAGELFF.

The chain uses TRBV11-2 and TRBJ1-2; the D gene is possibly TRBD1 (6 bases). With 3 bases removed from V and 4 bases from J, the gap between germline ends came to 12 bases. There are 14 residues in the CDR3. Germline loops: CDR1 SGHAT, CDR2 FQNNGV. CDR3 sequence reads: CASSLGTTLYGYTF. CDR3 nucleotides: TGTGCCAGCAGCTTGGGGACAACCCTCTATGGCTACACCTTC.

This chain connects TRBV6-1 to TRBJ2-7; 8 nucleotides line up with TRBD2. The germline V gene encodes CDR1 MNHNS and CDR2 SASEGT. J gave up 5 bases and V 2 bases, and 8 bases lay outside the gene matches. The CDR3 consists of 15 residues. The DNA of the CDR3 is TGTGCCAGCAGTGAATTACGGGGCGGGGGGAACGAGCAGTACTTC. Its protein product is CASSELRGGGNEQYF.

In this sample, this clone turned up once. The CDR3 is CASSLKGGFYSNQPQHF. The CDR3 nucleotides are TGTGCCAGCAGCTTAAAGGGGGGCTTCTATAGCAATCAGCCCCAGCATTTT. This rearrangement joins TRBV7-3 to TRBJ1-5; D is possibly TRBD1 (6 bases). The germline CDR1 and CDR2 sequences are SGHTA and FQGTGA. The V end lost 1 base, the J end lost 0 bases, and 13 bases lay between the germline ends. CDR3 size: 17 residues.

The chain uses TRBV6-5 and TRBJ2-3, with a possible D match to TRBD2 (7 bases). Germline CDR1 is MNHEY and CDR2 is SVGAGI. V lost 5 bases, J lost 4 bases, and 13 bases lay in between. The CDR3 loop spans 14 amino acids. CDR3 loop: CASSPLGGPDTQYF. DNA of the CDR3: TGTGCCAGCAGTCCACTGGGGGGGCCAGATACGCAGTATTTT.

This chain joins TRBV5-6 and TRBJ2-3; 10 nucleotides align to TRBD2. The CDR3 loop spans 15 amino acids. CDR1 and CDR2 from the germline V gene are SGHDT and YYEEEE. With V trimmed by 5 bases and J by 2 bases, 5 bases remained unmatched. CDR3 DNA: TGTGCCAGCAGTAGCGGGGGGCCAGTCACAGATACGCAGTATTTT. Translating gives CASSSGGPVTDTQYF.

The DNA for the CDR3 is TGTGCCAGCAGCCTGGACAGGAACTGGGGAAACACCATATATTTT. This codes for CASSLDRNWGNTIYF. J is TRBJ1-3 and V is TRBV7-2; 7 bases line up with TRBD1. CDR1 and CDR2 (germline): SGHTA, FQGNSA. The CDR3 contains 15 residues. V trimming: 5 bases; J trimming: 4 bases; junction bases outside the gene matches: 8.

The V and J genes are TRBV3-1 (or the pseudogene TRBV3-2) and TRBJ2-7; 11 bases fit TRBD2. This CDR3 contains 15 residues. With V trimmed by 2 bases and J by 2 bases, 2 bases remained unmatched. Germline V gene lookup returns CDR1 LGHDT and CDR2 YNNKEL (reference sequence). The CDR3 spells CASSQLSGGAYEQYF. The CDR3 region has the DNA TGTGCCAGCAGCCAACTTAGCGGGGGGGCCTACGAGCAGTACTTC.

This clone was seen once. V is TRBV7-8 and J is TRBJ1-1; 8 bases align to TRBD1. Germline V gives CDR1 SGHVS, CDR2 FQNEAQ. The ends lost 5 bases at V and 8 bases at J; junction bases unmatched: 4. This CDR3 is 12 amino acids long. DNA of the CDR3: TGTGCCAGCAGCCCAGACAGGGGCGAAGCTTTCTTT. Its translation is CASSPDRGEAFF.

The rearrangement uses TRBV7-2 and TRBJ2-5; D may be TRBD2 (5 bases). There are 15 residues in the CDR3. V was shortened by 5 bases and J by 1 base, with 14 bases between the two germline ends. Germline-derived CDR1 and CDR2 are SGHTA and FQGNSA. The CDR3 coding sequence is TGTGCCAGCAGCCCTCTGAGGGCCCCCCAAGAGACCCAGTACTTC. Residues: CASSPLRAPQETQYF.

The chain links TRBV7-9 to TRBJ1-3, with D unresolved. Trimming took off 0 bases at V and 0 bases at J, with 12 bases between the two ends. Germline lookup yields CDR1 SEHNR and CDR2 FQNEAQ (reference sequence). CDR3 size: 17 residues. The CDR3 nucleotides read TGTGCCAGCAGCTTAGCGCGTATAGGAGACTCTGGAAACACCATATATTTT. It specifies CASSLARIGDSGNTIYF.

DNA for the CDR3: TGTGCCAGCAGCTTGGGAACTAGCGGGGGGTCGAATGAGCAGTTCTTC. Protein product: CASSLGTSGGSNEQFF. The genes are TRBV11-3 and TRBJ2-1, with 12 nucleotides matching TRBD2. The CDR3 runs to 16 residues. Trimming cost V 3 bases and J 7 bases; bases outside gene matches: 7. Germline CDR1 SGHNT, CDR2 YENEEA.

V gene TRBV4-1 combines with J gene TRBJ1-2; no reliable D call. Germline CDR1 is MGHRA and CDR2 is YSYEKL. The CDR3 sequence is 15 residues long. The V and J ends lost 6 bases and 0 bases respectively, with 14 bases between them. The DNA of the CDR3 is TGCGCCAGCAGAGAACGGGCCGACCCTAACTATGGCTACACCTTC. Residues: CASRERADPNYGYTF.

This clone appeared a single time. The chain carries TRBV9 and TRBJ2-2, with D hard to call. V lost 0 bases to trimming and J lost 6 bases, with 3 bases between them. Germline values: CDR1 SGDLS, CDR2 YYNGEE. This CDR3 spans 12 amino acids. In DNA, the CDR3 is TGTGCCAGCAGCGTAGGTTCCGGGGAGCTGTTTTTT. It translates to CASSVGSGELFF. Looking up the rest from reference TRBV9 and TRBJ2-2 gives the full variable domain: DSGVTQTPKHLITATGQRVTLRCSPRSGDLSVYWYQQSLDQGLQFLIQYYNGEERAKGNILERFSAQQFPDLHSELNLSSLELGDSALYFCASSVGSGELFFGEGSRLTVL.

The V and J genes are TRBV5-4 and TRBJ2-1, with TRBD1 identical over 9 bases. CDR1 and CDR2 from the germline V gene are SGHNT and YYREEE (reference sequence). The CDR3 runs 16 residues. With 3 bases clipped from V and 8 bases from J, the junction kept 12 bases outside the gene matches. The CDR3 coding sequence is TGTGCCAGCAGCTGGGACACGGGACAGGGTAGGGATGAGCAGTTCTTC. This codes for CASSWDTGQGRDEQFF.

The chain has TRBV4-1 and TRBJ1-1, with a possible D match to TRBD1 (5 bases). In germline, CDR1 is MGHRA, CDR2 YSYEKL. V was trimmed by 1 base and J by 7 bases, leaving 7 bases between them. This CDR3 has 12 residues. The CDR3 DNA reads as TGCGCCAGCAGCCAAGGGGACCTTGAAGCTTTCTTT. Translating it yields CASSQGDLEAFF.